This T cell receptor (beta chain) stems from a study of blood T cell repertoires in COVID-19. Study overall: Some COVID-19 samples were acute and others convalescent; all came from the United States, Italy and Spain. From T cells, B-cell-depleted T cells, or PBMCs came the material, which was cDNA or gDNA.

Original methodology: For nucleated cells, counts were estimated from reference gene primer amplification. Data came from immunoSEQ multiplex PCR; TCRdb stores just in-frame clones and leaves some out. D and trimming were read from the DNA, whereas the V and J calls and clone size are those reported in that table. The profile shows roughly 320,000 clones, 70% to 90% of them singletons. This CDR3 has 16 residues. The germline gives CDR1 SGHTA, CDR2 FQGTGA. The V and J ends lost 1 base and 2 bases, in that order; junction bases with no gene match: 5. The chain has TRBV7-3 and TRBJ2-3, with 8 nucleotides matching TRBD2. This clonotype was obtained from a human donor in a cohort sampled during active COVID-19. The sample consisted of peripheral blood. The CDR3 bases are TGTGCCAGCAGCTTAAAAGGTAGCGGGGTCACAGATACGCAGTATTTT. Residues: CASSLKGSGVTDTQYF.